This T cell receptor beta chain stems from a study of blood T cell repertoires in COVID-19. Methods used by the authors: From reference gene primer amplification, estimates of nucleated cell counts were derived. The table came from immunoSEQ multiplex PCR; TCRdb's copy has only in-frame clones and leaves some out. V and J calls and clone size come straight from that table; D and trimming were deduced from the DNA. The sample comprises 150,000 or so clones, about 80% of which are singletons, and 12% rests with the top ten. Trimming took 4 bases from V and 4 from J, leaving 11 bases between them. Looked up from germline, CDR1 is SGHTA and CDR2 is FQGNSA. The CDR3 is 13 amino acids.

The sample taken for sequencing was PBMCs or T cells enriched from blood (not recorded which). This chain uses TRBV7-2 with TRBJ2-7; D is unresolved. The sequence came from a man aged 50 to 60 who had recovered from COVID-19. CDR3 DNA: TGTGCCAGCAGCTCTAGTACTAAGTACGAGCAGTACTTC. It is translated as CASSSSTKYEQYF.